The 10 T cell receptor beta chains presented below share a single source sample, sequenced in a study of neurological immune-mediated disorders. One entry per CDR3 protein, called by TCRdb with MiXCR from the 5' RACE reads. Altogether about 120,000 distinct CDR3 sequences are present, about 3.2% being singletons, with the ten largest covering roughly 1.3%. Sequencing was performed on PBMCs. These receptors were obtained from a woman between 25 and 40 years old with multiple sclerosis.

In this sample, this clonotype turned up many times. V gene TRBV7-9 combines with J gene TRBJ2-1; TRBD1 might be the D (5 bases). This CDR3 contains 16 residues. V lost 6 bases to trimming and J lost 5 bases, with 20 bases between them. Looked up from germline, CDR1 is SEHNR and CDR2 is FQNEAQ (reference sequence). CDR3 residues: CASRILSLDRDNEQFF. CDR3 DNA: TGTGCCAGCAGAATCCTCTCCCTCGACAGAGACAATGAGCAGTTCTTC. Supplemented by reference TRBV7-9 and TRBJ2-1, the full variable domain reads DTGVSQNPRHKITKRGQNVTFRCDPISEHNRLYWYRQTLGQGPEFLTYFQNEAQLEKSRLLSDRFSAERPKGSFSTLEIQRTEQGDSAMYLCASRILSLDRDNEQFFGPGTRLTVL.

This clonotype was seen at least ten times. The rearrangement joins TRBV20-1 to TRBJ2-2; D is unclear. This CDR3 region has 13 residues. Trimming left V 1 base short and J 4 bases short, with 7 bases between. Germline V gene data show CDR1 as DFQATT and CDR2 as SNEGSKA (reference sequence). Written as DNA, the CDR3 is TGCAGTGCTAGAGTGTCCGGCACCGGGGAGCTGTTTTTT. The encoded protein is CSARVSGTGELFF.

This clonotype appeared many times. The chain carries TRBV27 and TRBJ2-3, with 7 bases fitting TRBD2. The CDR3 runs 15 residues. With 6 bases clipped from V and 3 bases from J, the junction kept 9 bases outside the gene matches. Germline V CDR1 and CDR2: MNHEY, SMNVEV (reference sequence). The CDR3 sequence: CASSRRGGRTDTQYF. CDR3 sequence (DNA): TGTGCCAGCAGCCGCCGGGGCGGGAGAACAGATACGCAGTATTTT.

This clonotype was seen ten or more times. V is TRBV5-5 and J is TRBJ2-5; D unclear. The CDR3 runs 13 residues. CDR1 is SGHKS and CDR2 is YYEKEE in the germline V gene (reference sequence). V gave up 4 bases and J gave up 4 bases, with 11 bases separating them. The CDR3 region has the DNA TGTGCCAGCAGCCAAGCGTTAGGAGAGACCCAGTACTTC. Translating gives CASSQALGETQYF. The whole variable domain, remainder taken from reference TRBV5-5 and TRBJ2-5, is DAGVTQSPTHLIKTRGQQVTLRCSPISGHKSVSWYQQVLGQGPQFIFQYYEKEERGRGNFPDRFSARQFPNYSSELNVNALLLGDSALYLCASSQALGETQYFGPGTRLLVL.

There are many counts of this clonotype. The genes are TRBV7-2 and TRBJ1-1, with D perhaps TRBD1 (5 bases). Trimming pared 3 bases from V and 5 bases from J, leaving 25 bases between. The CDR3 contains 18 residues. Germline CDR1 SGHTA, CDR2 FQGNSA. The CDR3 DNA sequence: TGTGCCAGCAGCTTCGATGTACCTGGGGGACGTGGGGCGACTGAAGCTTTCTTT. This codes for CASSFDVPGGRGATEAFF.

This clonotype was counted at least ten times. The chain recombines TRBV7-2 with TRBJ2-5; D ambiguous. Germline assignment: CDR1 SGHTA and CDR2 FQGNSA. V was trimmed by 5 bases and J by 3 bases, leaving 22 bases between them. There are 17 residues in the CDR3. The CDR3: CASSQVLSRVMKETQYF. DNA for the CDR3: TGTGCCAGCAGCCAGGTTTTGTCTAGGGTGATGAAAGAGACCCAGTACTTC.

The sample holds many counts of this clonotype. As DNA, the CDR3 is TGCGCCAGCAGCTTTGGTAGCGGGAGCTCCTACAATGAGCAGTTCTTC. Its protein is CASSFGSGSSYNEQFF. V usage is TRBV5-1 and J usage is TRBJ2-1, with 9 positions matching TRBD2. V lost 2 bases and J lost 0; bases outside the gene matches: 3. Per germline, CDR1 SGHRS and CDR2 YFSETQ. The CDR3 spans 16 residues.

This clonotype came up many times. The chain recombines TRBV12-3 or TRBV12-4 with TRBJ1-5; D unresolved. Trimming left V 3 bases short and J 4 bases short, with 7 bases between. The length of the CDR3 is 13 residues. CDR3 sequence reads: CASSFQPNQPQHF. The CDR3 DNA reads TGTGCCAGCAGTTTTCAGCCGAATCAGCCCCAGCATTTT.

This clonotype was seen ten or more times. V and J are TRBV5-5 and TRBJ2-5; TRBD2 might be the D (5 bases). Trimming took 4 bases from V and 4 from J, leaving 14 bases between them. Germline V lookup: CDR1 SGHKS, CDR2 YYEKEE (reference sequence). The CDR3 length is 14 residues. CDR3 amino acids: CASSLVSGRETQYF. The CDR3 coding sequence is TGTGCCAGCAGCCTGGTAAGCGGAAGAGAGACCCAGTACTTC.

This clonotype was found many times. The J gene is TRBJ2-3, the V gene TRBV20-1; D remains ambiguous. CDR1 is DFQATT and CDR2 is SNEGSKA in the germline V gene (reference sequence). Deletions cut 6 bases from V and 7 bases from J, with 26 bases between. The CDR3 totals 16 residues. The CDR3 region is CSATASRSPRAHTQYF. DNA for the CDR3: TGCAGTGCCACAGCTTCAAGAAGCCCCCGCGCCCATACGCAGTATTTT.